One T cell receptor beta chain is described in this entry. Its antigen is currently unknown. This record belongs to a study of monozygotic twins with inflammatory bowel disease. Whole-study findings and limits: TCRbeta diversity (inverse Simpson) was lower in IBD patients than in healthy co-twins.

Whole blood without T cell sorting served as the source of isolated total RNA. The germline CDR1 and CDR2 sequences are MNHNS and SASEGT. CDR3 length equals 14 residues. TCR libraries were prepared from 3,500 to 4,500 ng total RNA each. The UMIs contained a 6-nucleotide sample barcode. They were added by template switching during cDNA synthesis. Reprocessing the 5' RACE reads, TCRdb reports a single entry for every CDR3 protein and omits DNA. Its table lists about 150,000 distinct CDR3 sequences. Sequenced: blood. The J gene is TRBJ2-4, the V gene TRBV6-1; TCRdb designates TRBD1, a call that cannot be tested without DNA. This TCR came from a human donor with ulcerative colitis or Crohn's disease, or a healthy co-twin of an affected twin (not recorded which). This CDR3 is CASRPGFAKNIQYF.